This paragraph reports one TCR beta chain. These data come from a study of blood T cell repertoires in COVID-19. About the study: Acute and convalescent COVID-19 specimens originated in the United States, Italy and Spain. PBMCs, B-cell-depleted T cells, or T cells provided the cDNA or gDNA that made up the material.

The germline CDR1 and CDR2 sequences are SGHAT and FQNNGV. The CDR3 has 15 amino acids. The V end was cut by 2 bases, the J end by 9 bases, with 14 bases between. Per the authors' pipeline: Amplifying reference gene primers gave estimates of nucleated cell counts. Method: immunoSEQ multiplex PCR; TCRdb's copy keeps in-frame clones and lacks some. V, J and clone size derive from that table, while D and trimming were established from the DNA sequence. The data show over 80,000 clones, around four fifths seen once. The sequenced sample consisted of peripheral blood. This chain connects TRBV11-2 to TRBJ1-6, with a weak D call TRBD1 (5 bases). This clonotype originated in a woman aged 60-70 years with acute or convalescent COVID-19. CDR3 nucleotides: TGTGCCAGCAGCTTAAGCAGGGTCCTTCTTTCACCCCTCCACTTT. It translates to CASSLSRVLLSPLHF.